This TCR beta chain was captured in a study of T cells after yellow fever vaccination. TCRdb analysed the 5' RACE reads with MiXCR anew, one entry per CDR3 protein. Here the sample spans 100,000 to 150,000 distinct CDR3 sequences, nearly 7.5% being singletons. This clonotype was recorded many times. Germline-derived CDR1 and CDR2 are DFQATT and SNEGSKA (reference sequence). The CDR3 consists of 14 residues. V shed 2 bases and J shed 1 base, with 11 bases lying between them. The chain combines TRBV20-1 with TRBJ1-2; D is unclear. The clonotype comes from a man in his late teens or twenties who received the YFV17D yellow fever vaccine. The specimen comprised CD4+ T cells sorted from PBMCs, sampled around 10 days after the first yellow fever vaccination. As DNA, the CDR3 is TGCAGTGCTAGAATCCCAGTTGATAACTATGGCTACACCTTC. The encoded protein is CSARIPVDNYGYTF.